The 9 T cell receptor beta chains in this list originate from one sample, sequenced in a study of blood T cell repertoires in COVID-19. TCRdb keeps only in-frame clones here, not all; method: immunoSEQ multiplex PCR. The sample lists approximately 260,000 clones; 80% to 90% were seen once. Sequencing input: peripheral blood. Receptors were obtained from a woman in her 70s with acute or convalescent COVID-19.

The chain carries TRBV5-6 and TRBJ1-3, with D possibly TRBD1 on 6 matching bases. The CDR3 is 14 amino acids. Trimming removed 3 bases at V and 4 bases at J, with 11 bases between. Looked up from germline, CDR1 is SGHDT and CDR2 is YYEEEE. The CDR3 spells CASSSRGPGNTIYF. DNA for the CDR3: TGTGCCAGCAGCTCCAGGGGCCCCGGAAACACCATATATTTT.

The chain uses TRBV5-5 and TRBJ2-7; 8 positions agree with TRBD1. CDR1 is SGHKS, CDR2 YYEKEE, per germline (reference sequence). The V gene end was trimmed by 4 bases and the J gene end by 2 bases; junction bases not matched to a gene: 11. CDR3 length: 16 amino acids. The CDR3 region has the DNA TGTGCCAGCAGCCAGTTTCAGCAGGGGGCCACCTACGAGCAGTACTTC. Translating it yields CASSQFQQGATYEQYF.

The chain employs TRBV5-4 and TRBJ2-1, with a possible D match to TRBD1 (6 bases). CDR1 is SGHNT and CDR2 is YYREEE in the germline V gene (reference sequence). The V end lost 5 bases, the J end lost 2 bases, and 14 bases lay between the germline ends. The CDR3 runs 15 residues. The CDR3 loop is CASSPTGNTYNEQFF. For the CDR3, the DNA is TGTGCCAGCAGTCCCACAGGGAATACCTACAATGAGCAGTTCTTC.

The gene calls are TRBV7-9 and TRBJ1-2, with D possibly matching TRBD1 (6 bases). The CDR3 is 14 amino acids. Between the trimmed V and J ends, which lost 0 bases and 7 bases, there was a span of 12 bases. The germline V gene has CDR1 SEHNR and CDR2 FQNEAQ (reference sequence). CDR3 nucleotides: TGTGCCAGCAGCTTAGCTCGCGGGGGCTTTGGCTACACCTTC. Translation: CASSLARGGFGYTF.

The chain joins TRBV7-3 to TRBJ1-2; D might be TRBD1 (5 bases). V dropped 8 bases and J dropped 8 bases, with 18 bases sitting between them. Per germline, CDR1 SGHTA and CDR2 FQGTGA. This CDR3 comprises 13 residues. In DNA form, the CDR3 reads TGTGCCAGCTCAGTTGTCGGGGGTAGGGGCTACACCTTC. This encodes CASSVVGGRGYTF.

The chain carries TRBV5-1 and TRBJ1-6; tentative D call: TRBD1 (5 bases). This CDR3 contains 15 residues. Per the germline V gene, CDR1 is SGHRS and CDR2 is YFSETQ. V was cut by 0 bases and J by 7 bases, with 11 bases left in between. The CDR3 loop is CASSLGGHQNSPLHF. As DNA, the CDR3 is TGCGCCAGCAGCTTGGGAGGACACCAAAATTCACCCCTCCACTTT.

The CDR3 loop reads CASSSDHVTAEAFF. In nucleotides, the CDR3 is TGTGCCAGCAGCTCTGACCACGTTACAGCCGAAGCTTTCTTT. The chain links TRBV6-5 to TRBJ1-1; D not certain. The germline gives CDR1 MNHEY, CDR2 SVGAGI. Trimming pared 6 bases from V and 8 bases from J, leaving 19 bases between. The CDR3 sequence is 14 residues long.

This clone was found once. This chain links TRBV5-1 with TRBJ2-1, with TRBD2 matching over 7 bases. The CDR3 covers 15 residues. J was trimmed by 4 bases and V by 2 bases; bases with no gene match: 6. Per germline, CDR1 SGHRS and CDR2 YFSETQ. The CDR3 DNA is TGCGCCAGCAGCTTAGACAGCGGGGTTTACAATGAGCAGTTCTTC. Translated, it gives CASSLDSGVYNEQFF.

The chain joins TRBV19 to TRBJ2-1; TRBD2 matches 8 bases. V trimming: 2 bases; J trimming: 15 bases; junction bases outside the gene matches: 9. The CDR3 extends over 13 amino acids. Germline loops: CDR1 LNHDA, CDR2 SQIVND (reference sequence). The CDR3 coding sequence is TGTGCCAGTAGTATACGTCCGGGACTAGAGGCGTTCTTC. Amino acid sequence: CASSIRPGLEAFF.